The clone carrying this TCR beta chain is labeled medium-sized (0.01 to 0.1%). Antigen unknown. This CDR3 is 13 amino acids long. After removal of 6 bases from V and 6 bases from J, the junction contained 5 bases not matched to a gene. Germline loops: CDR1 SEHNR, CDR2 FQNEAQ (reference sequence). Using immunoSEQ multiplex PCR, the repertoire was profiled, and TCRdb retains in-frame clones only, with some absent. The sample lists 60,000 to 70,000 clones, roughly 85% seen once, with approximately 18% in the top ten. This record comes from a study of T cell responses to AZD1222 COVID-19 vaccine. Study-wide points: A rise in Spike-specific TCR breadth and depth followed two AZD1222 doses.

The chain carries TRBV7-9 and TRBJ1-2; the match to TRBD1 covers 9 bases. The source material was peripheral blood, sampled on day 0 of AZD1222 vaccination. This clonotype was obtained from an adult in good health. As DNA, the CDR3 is TGTGCCAGCAGTACCGGGACAGGGAATGGCTACACCTTC. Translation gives CASSTGTGNGYTF.